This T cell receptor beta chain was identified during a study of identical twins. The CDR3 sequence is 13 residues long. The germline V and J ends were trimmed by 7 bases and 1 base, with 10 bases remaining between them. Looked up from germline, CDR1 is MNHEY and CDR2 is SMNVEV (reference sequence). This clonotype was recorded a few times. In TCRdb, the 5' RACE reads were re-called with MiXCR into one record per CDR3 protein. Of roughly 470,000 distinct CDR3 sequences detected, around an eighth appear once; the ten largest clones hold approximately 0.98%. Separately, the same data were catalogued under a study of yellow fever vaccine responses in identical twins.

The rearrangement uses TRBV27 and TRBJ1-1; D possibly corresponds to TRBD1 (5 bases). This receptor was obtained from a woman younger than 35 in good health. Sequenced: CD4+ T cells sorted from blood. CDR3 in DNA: TGTGCCAGCAAGGGGACCTCGAACACTGAAGCTTTCTTT. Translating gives CASKGTSNTEAFF.